The 6 T cell receptor beta chains presented below share a single source sample, sequenced in a study of blood T cell repertoires in COVID-19. Sequenced by immunoSEQ multiplex PCR; TCRdb stores in-frame clones only, minus some. The sample lists about 120,000 clones, over 75% occurring once. Sequencing was performed on peripheral blood. These receptors all stem from a man at least 80 years old with acute or convalescent COVID-19.

The V call is TRBV3-1 (or the pseudogene TRBV3-2), the J call TRBJ2-5; 10 nucleotides match TRBD2. Germline V gene data show CDR1 as LGHDT and CDR2 as YNNKEL (reference sequence). V dropped 1 base and J dropped 3; count of bases not matched to a gene: 5. This CDR3 contains 16 residues. CDR3 in DNA: TGTGCCAGCAGCCAAGTAATTCTAGCGGGGGAAGAGACCCAGTACTTC. Protein product: CASSQVILAGEETQYF.

The J gene is TRBJ2-1, the V gene TRBV2; 12 nucleotides match TRBD2. This CDR3 spans 17 amino acids. Trimming removed 4 bases from V and 4 bases from J; junction bases left unmatched: 8. Germline CDR1 SNHLY, CDR2 FYNNEI. The CDR3 loop reads CASSGTSGGLPYNEQFF. The CDR3 DNA reads TGTGCCAGCAGTGGTACTAGCGGGGGGCTCCCTTACAATGAGCAGTTCTTC. Using reference TRBV2 and TRBJ2-1 for the parts outside the CDR3, the full variable domain is EPEVTQTPSHQVTQMGQEVILRCVPISNHLYFYWYRQILGQKVEFLVSFYNNEISEKSEIFDDQFSVERPDGSNFTLKIRSTKLEDSAMYFCASSGTSGGLPYNEQFFGPGTRLTVL.

The V call is TRBV4-2, the J call TRBJ1-5; TRBD1 is a possible D gene (5 bases). This CDR3 is 14 amino acids long. The germline CDR1 and CDR2 sequences are LGHNA and YNFKEQ. Trimming removed 1 base at V and 8 bases at J, with 12 bases between. CDR3 in DNA: TGTGCCAGCAGCCAAGGGCCAGGGTGGGAGCCCCAGCATTTT. It translates to CASSQGPGWEPQHF.

The V and J genes are TRBV18 and TRBJ1-3, with 9 bases lining up with TRBD1. V was pared by 4 bases and J by 4 bases, with 2 bases of the junction left unmatched. The CDR3 consists of 14 residues. Germline-derived CDR1 and CDR2 are KGHSH and LQKENI. The CDR3 is CASSQGQGGNTIYF. The CDR3 DNA reads TGTGCCAGCTCACAGGGACAGGGAGGAAACACCATATATTTT.

The V call is TRBV7-2, the J call TRBJ1-2; TRBD1 matches 10 bases. Looked up from germline, CDR1 is SGHTA and CDR2 is FQGNSA. This CDR3 is 13 amino acids long. Trimming at V came to 5 bases and at J to 5 bases, leaving 2 bases not matched to a gene. The CDR3 DNA is TGTGCCAGCAGCCCGGGACAGGGGTATGGCTACACCTTC. This sequence encodes CASSPGQGYGYTF. The whole variable domain, filled in from reference TRBV7-2 and TRBJ1-2, reads GAGVSQSPSNKVTEKGKDVELRCDPISGHTALYWYRQSLGQGLEFLIYFQGNSAPDKSGLPSDRFSAERTGGSVSTLTIQRTQQEDSAVYLCASSPGQGYGYTFGSGTRLTVV.

The chain couples TRBV7-3 to TRBJ2-3, with D tentatively TRBD2 (6 bases). The CDR3 extends over 17 amino acids. Trimming took off 3 bases at V and 2 bases at J, with 18 bases between the two ends. CDR1 and CDR2 from the germline V gene are SGHTA and FQGTGA. This CDR3 is CASSLGAGGVSTDTQYF. DNA of the CDR3: TGTGCCAGCAGCTTGGGAGCCGGCGGGGTCTCCACAGATACGCAGTATTTT.